The 21 T cell receptor beta chains reported below all come from one sample, sequenced in a study of T cell responses to AZD1222 COVID-19 vaccine. Here immunoSEQ multiplex PCR was the method, and the copy in TCRdb shows in-frame clones only, minus some. The sample records about 120,000 clones, roughly nine tenths being singletons. This specimen consisted of peripheral blood, obtained on day 0 of AZD1222 vaccination. These receptors were obtained from an adult in good health.

The genes are TRBV19 and TRBJ2-1, with 12 bases identical to TRBD2. The CDR3 is 14 amino acids. In germline, CDR1 is LNHDA, CDR2 SQIVND (reference sequence). The junction had 4 bases not matched to a gene; V was cut back by 6 bases and J by 7 bases. For the CDR3, the DNA is TGTGCCAGTAGGCGACTAGCGGGAGTAAATGAGCAGTTCTTC. This codes for CASRRLAGVNEQFF.

This rearrangement joins TRBV6-5 to TRBJ2-7, with 9 bases aligning to TRBD1. The J segment lost 4 bases and the V segment lost 5 bases, leaving 9 bases of the junction unmatched. The CDR3 covers 15 residues. The germline V gene encodes CDR1 MNHEY and CDR2 SVGAGI. CDR3 in amino acids: CASSTGTGIPYEQYF. Written as DNA, the CDR3 is TGTGCCAGCAGTACGGGGACAGGGATTCCGTACGAGCAGTACTTC.

V and J are TRBV9 and TRBJ2-1, with unresolved D. The V and J ends lost 0 bases and 2 bases respectively, with 9 bases between them. CDR1 SGDLS and CDR2 YYNGEE come from the germline V gene. This CDR3 has 15 amino acids. The CDR3 region is CASSVAPRTYNEQFF. CDR3 DNA sequence: TGTGCCAGCAGCGTAGCGCCCAGAACCTACAATGAGCAGTTCTTC.

J is TRBJ1-6 and V is TRBV7-8, with TRBD1 matching over 7 bases. The CDR3 contains 18 residues. J was trimmed by 0 bases and V by 2 bases; bases with no gene match: 7. Germline assignment: CDR1 SGHVS and CDR2 FQNEAQ. The CDR3 sequence: CASSLRAGGSSYNSPLHF. The CDR3, as DNA: TGTGCCAGCAGCTTAAGGGCAGGGGGTAGCTCCTATAATTCACCCCTCCACTTT.

The chain recombines TRBV28 with TRBJ1-2; TRBD1 agrees at 7 bases. Germline trimming cut 7 bases from V and 8 bases from J; bases unmatched to any gene: 13. CDR3 length: 14 amino acids. From germline, CDR1 is MDHEN and CDR2 SYDVKM. The CDR3 is CASTPGQVEVGYTF. CDR3 bases: TGTGCCAGCACCCCCGGACAGGTAGAAGTGGGCTACACCTTC.

V usage is TRBV2 and J usage is TRBJ2-5, with D possibly TRBD2 on 6 matching bases. In germline, CDR1 is SNHLY, CDR2 FYNNEI. V lost 10 bases, J lost 3 bases, and 9 bases lay in between. CDR3 size: 11 residues. The CDR3 DNA sequence: TGTGCCATGGGACTGGAAGAGACCCAGTACTTC. This codes for CAMGLEETQYF.

This clone was observed a handful of times. The rearrangement joins TRBV19 to TRBJ2-5; 8 bases line up with TRBD2. CDR1 is LNHDA and CDR2 is SQIVND in the germline V gene (reference sequence). The CDR3 loop spans 15 amino acids. Trimming at V came to 5 bases and at J to 5 bases, leaving 10 bases not matched to a gene. The CDR3 sequence: CASSRGREGPETQYF. The CDR3 nucleotides are TGTGCCAGTAGTCGGGGACGGGAGGGCCCCGAGACCCAGTACTTC.

This clone occurred once. The chain employs TRBV9 and TRBJ2-1, with 7 nucleotides matching TRBD2. V gave up 4 bases and J gave up 8 bases; unmatched junction bases: 9. The length of the CDR3 is 14 residues. Germline values: CDR1 SGDLS, CDR2 YYNGEE. The DNA for the CDR3 is TGTGCCAGCAGCCTCCCGGCGGGAGCCCATGAGCAGTTCTTC. Residues: CASSLPAGAHEQFF.

The rearrangement joins TRBV30 to TRBJ1-6; a possible D gene is TRBD1 (5 bases). The germline CDR1 and CDR2 sequences are GTSNPN and SVGIG (reference sequence). The CDR3 runs to 14 residues. With 6 bases removed from V and 3 bases from J, the gap between germline ends came to 12 bases. The CDR3 here is CACRQIVYNSPLHF. CDR3 in DNA: TGTGCCTGTCGACAGATAGTCTATAATTCACCCCTCCACTTT.

The rearrangement joins TRBV7-9 to TRBJ1-2, with a possible D match to TRBD1 (6 bases). The V gene's germline CDR1 is SEHNR and CDR2 FQNEAQ (reference sequence). The CDR3 runs to 15 residues. V gave up 4 bases and J gave up 0 bases, with 12 bases separating them. CDR3 coding DNA: TGTGCCAGCAGCTACAGGGATTTGACTAACTATGGCTACACCTTC. It encodes CASSYRDLTNYGYTF. The variable domain in full, completed from reference TRBV7-9 and TRBJ1-2, reads DTGVSQNPRHKITKRGQNVTFRCDPISEHNRLYWYRQTLGQGPEFLTYFQNEAQLEKSRLLSDRFSAERPKGSFSTLEIQRTEQGDSAMYLCASSYRDLTNYGYTFGSGTRLTVV.

V and J are TRBV3-1 (or the pseudogene TRBV3-2) and TRBJ1-1; D gene ambiguous. The V and J ends lost 4 bases and 2 bases respectively, with 11 bases between them. The germline V gene encodes CDR1 LGHDT and CDR2 YNNKEL (reference sequence). The CDR3 length is 14 residues. The CDR3 protein is CASSPWEINTEAFF. The CDR3, as DNA: TGTGCCAGCAGCCCCTGGGAAATAAACACTGAAGCTTTCTTT.

The chain carries TRBV3-1 (or the pseudogene TRBV3-2) and TRBJ2-5, with 8 positions matching TRBD2. The CDR3 is 14 residues long. Germline V gene data show CDR1 as LGHDT and CDR2 as YNNKEL (reference sequence). V was clipped by 2 bases and J by 3 bases; unmatched bases: 2. The CDR3 loop is CASSQRAGEETQYF. CDR3 bases: TGTGCCAGCAGCCAAAGAGCGGGAGAAGAGACCCAGTACTTC.

This sequence joins TRBV6-5 and TRBJ1-1; no definite D call. The V gene lost 6 bases and the J gene lost 1 base, with 12 bases spanning the gap. CDR1 is MNHEY, CDR2 SVGAGI, per germline. The CDR3 is 14 residues long. CDR3 in DNA: TGTGCCAGCAGGGGATGGCGGCCGAACACTGAAGCTTTCTTT. It translates to CASRGWRPNTEAFF.

The genes are TRBV3-1 (or the pseudogene TRBV3-2) and TRBJ2-1; D gene unclear. V was pared by 1 base and J by 9 bases, with 16 bases between. This CDR3 spans 15 amino acids. The V gene's germline CDR1 is LGHDT and CDR2 YNNKEL (reference sequence). DNA for the CDR3: TGTGCCAGCAGCCAAGGTCTAGTGGGGTTAGGTGAGCAGTTCTTC. Its protein product is CASSQGLVGLGEQFF.

CDR3 DNA: TGCGCCAGCAGCCAAGGGGGTTATGGGTCACCCCTCCACTTT. It yields the protein CASSQGGYGSPLHF. The rearrangement links TRBV4-3 to TRBJ1-6; D not resolved. V was pared by 1 base and J by 10 bases, with 11 bases between. The CDR3 is made up of 14 amino acids. Per germline, CDR1 LGHNA and CDR2 YSLEER.

This chain connects TRBV2 to TRBJ1-1; D perhaps matches TRBD1 (6 bases). Germline lookup yields CDR1 SNHLY and CDR2 FYNNEI. Trimming cost V 2 bases and J 7 bases, with 11 bases left between them. CDR3 size: 13 residues. The DNA of the CDR3 is TGTGCCAGCAGTGAATTACGGACAGTTGAAGCTTTCTTT. It specifies CASSELRTVEAFF.

The chain combines TRBV6-5 with TRBJ1-2, with a tentative D call TRBD1 (5 bases). V was clipped by 0 bases and J by 4 bases, with 12 bases between them. The CDR3 covers 15 residues. CDR1 and CDR2 (germline): MNHEY, SVGAGI. Here the CDR3 DNA reads TGTGCCAGCAGTTACTCTCCGGGGGGTATCTATGGCTACACCTTC. Translation gives CASSYSPGGIYGYTF.

This clone was detected a few times. The J gene is TRBJ1-4, the V gene TRBV6-5; D remains unclear. Trimming pared 0 bases from V and 6 bases from J, leaving 14 bases between. The CDR3 has 16 amino acids. The germline V gene has CDR1 MNHEY and CDR2 SVGAGI. Written as DNA, the CDR3 is TGTGCCAGCAGTTACTCTAGCCGGCTATTAGATGAAAAACTGTTTTTT. Amino acid sequence: CASSYSSRLLDEKLFF.

V is TRBV21-1 and J is TRBJ2-7; the table gives TRBD2 as D, unverified against the DNA. TRBV21-1 constitutes a pseudogene. CDR3 length equals 14 residues. CDR3 residues: CASLVWEIPYEQHF. CDR3 nucleotide sequence: TGTGCCAGTCTAGTTTGGGAGATCCCCTACGAGCAGCACTTC.

The rearrangement uses TRBV4-1 and TRBJ2-1; D remains ambiguous. Trimming removed 0 bases at V and 9 bases at J, with 9 bases between. The CDR3 runs to 13 residues. Germline lookup yields CDR1 MGHRA and CDR2 YSYEKL. This chain's CDR3 is CASSQDPQGEQFF. The CDR3 coding sequence is TGCGCCAGCAGCCAAGACCCCCAAGGTGAGCAGTTCTTC.

In nucleotides, the CDR3 is TGTGCCAGCAGCCCCCAGAGCAGGGGGGGGACTGAAGCTTTCTTT. Translation: CASSPQSRGGTEAFF. J is TRBJ1-1 and V is TRBV7-9, with TRBD1 matching over 7 bases. V shed 5 bases and J 5 bases; nucleotides not matched to a gene: 11. Germline V CDR1 and CDR2: SEHNR, FQNEAQ (reference sequence). This CDR3 has 15 amino acids.